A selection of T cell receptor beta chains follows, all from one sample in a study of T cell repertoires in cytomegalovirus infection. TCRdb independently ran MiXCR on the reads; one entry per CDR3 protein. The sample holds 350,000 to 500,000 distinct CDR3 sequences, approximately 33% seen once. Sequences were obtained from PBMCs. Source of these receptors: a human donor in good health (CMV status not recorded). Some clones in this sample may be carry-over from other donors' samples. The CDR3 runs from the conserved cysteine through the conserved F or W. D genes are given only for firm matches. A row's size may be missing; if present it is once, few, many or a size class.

CASSPIPKADYGYTF TGTGCCAGCTCACCAATCCCAAAGGCGGACTATGGCTACACCTTC TRBJ1-2 TRBV18 few NA
CASSEGGASNEKLFF TGTGCCAGCAGTGAAGGTGGGGCTTCTAATGAAAAACTGTTTTTT TRBJ1-4 TRBV25-1 NA NA
CASSLARGSTEAFF TGTGCCAGCAGCTTAGCGAGGGGGAGCACTGAAGCTTTCTTT TRBJ1-1 TRBV7-2 many NA
CAISDPNRASAGEQYF TGTGCCATCAGTGATCCTAACAGGGCTAGCGCTGGCGAGCAGTACTTC TRBJ2-7 TRBV10-3 many NA
CSAEKDSRQWTEQYF TGCAGTGCGGAAAAGGACAGCCGGCAATGGACCGAGCAGTACTTC TRBJ2-7 TRBV20-1 few NA
CASSFRTGVFTDTQYF TGTGCCAGCAGCTTTCGCACTGGAGTCTTCACAGATACGCAGTATTTT TRBJ2-3 TRBV5-4 NA NA
CSARVSDYGYTF TGCAGTGCTAGAGTATCAGACTATGGCTACACCTTC TRBJ1-2 TRBV20-1 many NA
CASSMTEVADEKLFF TGTGCCAGCAGCATGACAGAGGTGGCCGATGAAAAACTGTTTTTT TRBJ1-4 TRBV11-2 NA NA
CASSWTSNNEQFF TGTGCCAGCAGTTGGACTAGTAATAATGAGCAGTTCTTC TRBJ2-1 TRBV6-1 NA TRBD2
CASKPGPSNQPQPF TGTGCCAGCAAACCGGGGCCTAGCAATCAGCCCCAGCCTTTT TRBJ1-5 TRBV6-1 NA NA
CASSLGEGDEQFF TGTGCCAGCAGCTTAGGGGAGGGTGATGAGCAGTTCTTC TRBJ2-1 TRBV7-6 few TRBD2
CARSLLVELFF TGTGCCAGAAGTTTACTCGTGGAGCTGTTTTTT TRBJ2-2 TRBV12-3/TRBV12-4 NA NA
CASSPRAGGLTEAFF TGTGCCAGCAGCCCGCGGGCAGGGGGCCTGACTGAAGCTTTCTTT TRBJ1-1 TRBV9 few TRBD1
CASSPASGTEAFF TGTGCCAGCAGCCCGGCCTCGGGCACTGAAGCTTTCTTT TRBJ1-1 TRBV7-2 many NA
CASSLVRQGDSPLHF TGTGCCAGCAGTTTAGTCAGACAGGGGGATTCACCCCTCCACTTT TRBJ1-6 TRBV27 NA TRBD1
CASSRRGAAYNEQFF TGTGCCAGCAGTCGACGGGGGGCCGCCTACAATGAGCAGTTCTTC TRBJ2-1 TRBV6-1 many NA
CSASGVSVTYEQYF TGCAGTGCTAGTGGGGTATCTGTAACCTACGAGCAGTACTTC TRBJ2-7 TRBV20-1 NA NA
CASTPGEDGLIDYGYTF TGTGCCAGCACCCCGGGTGAGGACGGCTTAATCGACTATGGCTACACCTTC TRBJ1-2 TRBV12-3/TRBV12-4 many NA
CASSRTGGESPLHF TGTGCCAGCAGCCGGACAGGGGGCGAATCACCCCTCCACTTT TRBJ1-6 TRBV6-5 NA TRBD1
CATSRTIDTQYF TGTGCCACCAGCAGGACAATAGATACGCAGTATTTT TRBJ2-3 TRBV15 NA NA
CASRPAGQRYRGGYTF TGTGCCAGCAGACCAGCGGGACAGCGTTACAGAGGTGGCTACACCTTC TRBJ1-2 TRBV6-5 few TRBD1
CASSGRINSNQPQHF TGTGCCAGCAGCGGACGGATAAATAGCAATCAGCCCCAGCATTTT TRBJ1-5 TRBV12-3/TRBV12-4 NA NA
CSVEMTGGKGEKLFF TGCAGCGTTGAAATGACAGGGGGGAAGGGTGAAAAACTGTTTTTT TRBJ1-4 TRBV29-1 few TRBD1
CASSLAAGYREQYF TGTGCCAGCAGCTTAGCAGCAGGGTACCGCGAGCAGTACTTC TRBJ2-7 TRBV7-2 few NA
CASSTWTGYTEAFF TGTGCCAGTAGTACCTGGACAGGCTACACTGAAGCTTTCTTT TRBJ1-1 TRBV19 few TRBD1
CASSLGGGATAYNEQFF TGTGCCAGCAGTCTTGGAGGAGGGGCCACTGCCTACAATGAGCAGTTCTTC TRBJ2-1 TRBV28 once NA
CASSQDFGNNSPLHF TGTGCCAGCAGCCAAGATTTCGGTAATAATTCACCCCTCCACTTT TRBJ1-6 TRBV14 few NA
CASSISSTDTQYF TGTGCCAGCAGCATAAGTAGCACAGATACGCAGTATTTT TRBJ2-3 TRBV12-3/TRBV12-4 many NA
CASSSPTGGRIYNEQFF TGTGCCAGCAGTTCCCCGACAGGGGGCCGAATCTACAATGAGCAGTTCTTC TRBJ2-1 TRBV12-3/TRBV12-4 many TRBD1
CASRPALGKNTEAFF TGCGCCAGCAGACCAGCTCTCGGGAAGAACACTGAAGCTTTCTTT TRBJ1-1 TRBV4-1 NA NA
CASSHERSGGGDTQYF TGTGCCAGCAGCCACGAGCGTAGCGGGGGAGGAGATACGCAGTATTTT TRBJ2-3 TRBV7-6 many TRBD2